Included here is one T cell receptor (beta chain) sequence, with context. Its antigen is unidentified. This entry belongs to a study of tissue T cells after allogeneic stem cell transplantation. Turning to the study itself: Graft-versus-host disease patients received grafts, several unmodified and three CD34-selected to deplete T cells. Smaller viable blood or marrow samples skipped sorting for direct DNA extraction. Study-wide points: In patients and mice, blood and spleen missed much of tissue repertoire.

The CDR3 sequence is 14 residues long. The V end was cut by 0 bases, the J end by 1 base, with 6 bases between. CDR1 is SGHTA and CDR2 is FQGNSA in the germline V gene. Survey-depth TCRbeta CDR3 sequencing reported V/J genes and productive frequencies. Data came from immunoSEQ multiplex PCR; TCRdb stores just in-frame clones and leaves some out. The table has tens of thousands of clones, 92% seen once. V is TRBV7-2 and J is TRBJ1-1, with D hard to call. The TCR sequence derives from a woman aged 40-70 years who later had graft-versus-host disease after an allogeneic stem cell transplant. The sequencing here drew on blood, taken before transplantation. CDR3 region: CASSLARQNTEAFF. CDR3 bases: TGTGCCAGCAGCTTAGCGAGGCAGAACACTGAAGCTTTCTTT. The whole variable domain, remainder taken from reference TRBV7-2 and TRBJ1-1, is GAGVSQSPSNKVTEKGKDVELRCDPISGHTALYWYRQSLGQGLEFLIYFQGNSAPDKSGLPSDRFSAERTGGSVSTLTIQRTQQEDSAVYLCASSLARQNTEAFFGQGTRLTVV.